Each of the 9 T cell receptor beta chains below was sequenced from the same sample in a study of neoadjuvant anti-PD-1 for oral cavity cancer. Indicated time point: after neoadjuvant nivolumab, at surgical resection. The data were produced by immunoSEQ multiplex PCR, yet TCRdb's version contains in-frame clones alone and is incomplete. The top ten clones hold 2% to 2.5% of a sample with more than 11,000 clones, 60% to 80% of them seen once. Sample: PBMCs, taken after nivolumab (anti-PD-1) treatment. The origin of the receptors is a person between 40 and 80 years old with oral cavity squamous cell carcinoma.

The chain joins TRBV27 to TRBJ2-1; a weak D match, TRBD1 (6 bases). The CDR3 is made up of 14 amino acids. V gave up 2 bases and J gave up 7 bases, with 12 bases separating them. Germline CDR1 is MNHEY and CDR2 is SMNVEV (reference sequence). CDR3 coding DNA: TGTGCCAGCAGTTTAAGCCCGCAGGGGAATGAGCAGTTCTTC. Its translation: CASSLSPQGNEQFF.

V and J are TRBV30 and TRBJ1-1, with TRBD1 as a possible D gene (6 bases). V dropped 0 bases and J dropped 6 bases, with 14 bases sitting between them. Germline V CDR1 and CDR2: GTSNPN, SVGIG (reference sequence). The length of the CDR3 is 14 residues. The CDR3 loop reads CAWSVGGTRAEAFF. The CDR3 DNA follows: TGTGCCTGGAGTGTAGGGGGGACAAGGGCTGAAGCTTTCTTT.

The rearrangement joins TRBV5-1 to TRBJ2-3; D unclear. V was shortened by 5 bases and J by 0 bases, with 7 bases between the two germline ends. Germline CDR1 is SGHRS and CDR2 is YFSETQ. CDR3 length equals 13 residues. The CDR3, as DNA: TGCGCCAGCAGGGACGGCAGCACAGATACGCAGTATTTT. Amino acids: CASRDGSTDTQYF.

This clone was observed a few times. The chain has TRBV6-1 and TRBJ2-5; D may correspond to TRBD1 or TRBD2 (5 bases each). V was cut by 4 bases and J by 1 base, with 13 bases left in between. Germline V CDR1 and CDR2: MNHNS, SASEGT. This CDR3 comprises 15 residues. Here the CDR3 DNA reads TGTGCCAGCAGTGGTGAATCCGGGACCCAAGAGACCCAGTACTTC. Translating it yields CASSGESGTQETQYF.

This chain links TRBV30 with TRBJ2-1; TRBD2 is a possible D gene (6 bases). V lost 2 bases and J 1 base, leaving 12 bases between the germline ends. Germline values: CDR1 GTSNPN, CDR2 SVGIG (reference sequence). CDR3 size: 15 residues. CDR3 DNA: TGTGCCTGGAGTTCCGGGACTGTGTCCTACAATGAGCAGTTCTTC. Translation: CAWSSGTVSYNEQFF.

The chain has TRBV25-1 and TRBJ1-4; D might be TRBD1 (6 bases). V lost 1 base and J lost 8, with 20 bases in between. This CDR3 contains 17 residues. Germline V gives CDR1 MGHDK, CDR2 SYGVNS. The CDR3 is CASSEFGLGAIREKLFF. DNA for the CDR3: TGTGCCAGCAGTGAATTTGGACTGGGGGCGATTAGGGAAAAACTGTTTTTT.

This clone occurred a few times. The chain links TRBV18 to TRBJ2-7; perhaps TRBD1 as D (6 bases). Germline V lookup: CDR1 KGHSH, CDR2 LQKENI. Trimming cost V 6 bases and J 4 bases, with 16 bases left between them. The CDR3 sequence is 14 residues long. CDR3 sequence reads: CASSPGTYSYEQYF. The CDR3 coding sequence is TGTGCCAGCTCCCCCGGGACATATTCTTACGAGCAGTACTTC.

The rearrangement joins TRBV11-2 to TRBJ2-3; no firm D call. Germline loops: CDR1 SGHAT, CDR2 FQNNGV. V shed 5 bases and J shed 6 bases, with 9 bases lying between them. The CDR3 extends over 12 amino acids. CDR3 bases: TGTGCCAGCAGCCGGTACGCTGATACGCAGTATTTT. It is translated as CASSRYADTQYF.

This clone has just one count. The gene calls are TRBV11-2 and TRBJ2-1, with D tentatively TRBD2 (6 bases). The V and J ends lost 5 bases and 0 bases respectively, with 14 bases between them. Germline V gene sequence: CDR1 SGHAT, CDR2 FQNNGV. CDR3 size: 16 residues. The CDR3 is CASSTFSGPSYNEQFF. The CDR3 DNA reads TGTGCCAGCAGCACCTTTAGCGGACCCTCCTACAATGAGCAGTTCTTC.